The 30 T cell receptor beta chains below were found in one sample sequenced in a study of blood T cell repertoires in COVID-19. Profiling relied on immunoSEQ multiplex PCR, and the TCRdb table lists in-frame clones only, not all of them. The data hold 50,000 to 65,000 clones, with roughly 81% observed a single time. Sequencing was performed on peripheral blood. The receptors were sampled from a woman in her sixties with acute or convalescent COVID-19.

The chain is built from TRBV6-1 and TRBJ1-1, with D uncertain. The length of the CDR3 is 14 residues. Per germline, CDR1 MNHNS and CDR2 SASEGT. The V and J ends lost 1 base and 4 bases respectively, with 10 bases between them. DNA for the CDR3: TGTGCCAGCAGTGAAGTTCACTTCATCACTGAAGCTTTCTTT. Amino acid sequence: CASSEVHFITEAFF.

This sequence joins TRBV3-1 (or the pseudogene TRBV3-2) and TRBJ2-1; the match to TRBD1 covers 8 bases. CDR1 is LGHDT, CDR2 YNNKEL, per germline (reference sequence). The length of the CDR3 is 13 residues. With V trimmed by 1 base and J by 10 bases, 3 bases remained unmatched. This chain's CDR3 is CASSQAGTGEQFF. Here the CDR3 DNA reads TGTGCCAGCAGCCAAGCCGGGACAGGAGAGCAGTTCTTC.

This clone was seen a single time. The CDR3 bases are TGTGCCACCAGTGGCGGGAAGCACCGGGACCTAACAGATACGCAGTATTTT. Its translation is CATSGGKHRDLTDTQYF. The rearrangement joins TRBV24-1 to TRBJ2-3, with a weak D call TRBD2 (6 bases). This CDR3 has 17 residues. Germline assignment: CDR1 KGHDR and CDR2 SFDVKD. V was shortened by 5 bases and J by 3 bases, with 20 bases between the two germline ends.

The rearrangement joins TRBV29-1 to TRBJ1-1; D not resolved. Per the germline V gene, CDR1 is SQVTM and CDR2 is ANQGSEA. Trimming removed 7 bases from V and 4 bases from J, with 13 bases in between. The length of the CDR3 is 12 residues. CDR3 residues: CSGGRTGTEAFF. CDR3 DNA: TGCAGCGGAGGGCGAACGGGCACTGAAGCTTTCTTT. Combining the CDR3 with reference TRBV29-1 and TRBJ1-1 gives the whole variable domain SAVISQKPSRDICQRGTSLTIQCQVDSQVTMMFWYRQQPGQSLTLIATANQGSEATYESGFVIDKFPISRPNLTFSTLTVSNMSPEDSSIYLCSGGRTGTEAFFGQGTRLTVV.

This rearrangement joins TRBV12-3 or TRBV12-4 to TRBJ1-2, with 8 bases lining up with TRBD1. The CDR3 length is 12 residues. Trimming removed 9 bases from V and 4 bases from J; junction bases left unmatched: 4. The CDR3 region is CASRQGPYGYTF. The CDR3 DNA reads TGTGCCAGTCGACAGGGGCCCTATGGCTACACCTTC.

By frequency in the sample, this clone is medium-sized. The J gene is TRBJ2-5, the V gene TRBV19; TRBD2 might be the D (6 bases). Trimming removed 3 bases at V and 4 bases at J, with 12 bases between. Germline CDR1 is LNHDA and CDR2 is SQIVND (reference sequence). The CDR3 runs 14 residues. In nucleotides, the CDR3 is TGTGCCAGTAGTATTCCGGGGGTCGTAGAGACCCAGTACTTC. This sequence encodes CASSIPGVVETQYF.

The sample holds a few counts of this clone. V is TRBV28 and J is TRBJ2-7; TRBD1 matches 8 bases. The CDR3 consists of 15 residues. CDR1 and CDR2 (germline): MDHEN, SYDVKM. Germline trimming cut 4 bases from V and 0 bases from J; bases unmatched to any gene: 5. Here the CDR3 reads CASSSPGTGSYEQYF. The CDR3 DNA reads TGTGCCAGCAGTTCCCCCGGGACAGGCTCCTACGAGCAGTACTTC. Combining the CDR3 with reference TRBV28 and TRBJ2-7 gives the whole variable domain DVKVTQSSRYLVKRTGEKVFLECVQDMDHENMFWYRQDPGLGLRLIYFSYDVKMKEKGDIPEGYSVSREKKERFSLILESASTNQTSMYLCASSSPGTGSYEQYFGPGTRLTVT.

The genes are TRBV7-3 and TRBJ2-2; tentatively, D is TRBD1 (5 bases). The V and J ends lost 5 bases and 3 bases respectively, with 16 bases between them. The CDR3 is 16 residues long. Per the germline V gene, CDR1 is SGHTA and CDR2 is FQGTGA. The CDR3 region is CASSPGVGADTGELFF. CDR3 sequence (DNA): TGTGCCAGCAGCCCCGGCGTAGGGGCGGACACCGGGGAGCTGTTTTTT.

The rearrangement joins TRBV29-1 to TRBJ2-3; the match to TRBD2 covers 10 bases. Germline V gives CDR1 SQVTM, CDR2 ANQGSEA. V was pared by 5 bases and J by 7 bases, with 6 bases of the junction left unmatched. The CDR3 length is 13 residues. The CDR3 here is CSVSGLARNTQYF. CDR3 in DNA: TGCAGCGTTTCGGGACTAGCGAGAAATACGCAGTATTTT.

V and J are TRBV7-9 and TRBJ2-1; D perhaps matches TRBD2 (6 bases). The V end lost 4 bases, the J end lost 15 bases, and 13 bases lay between the germline ends. Per the germline V gene, CDR1 is SEHNR and CDR2 is FQNEAQ (reference sequence). This CDR3 is built from 11 residues. The CDR3 DNA sequence: TGTGCCAGCAGCTCTAGCGAGTTGCCGTTCTTC. Amino acid sequence: CASSSSELPFF. Variable domain in full (rest from reference TRBV7-9 and TRBJ2-1): DTGVSQNPRHKITKRGQNVTFRCDPISEHNRLYWYRQTLGQGPEFLTYFQNEAQLEKSRLLSDRFSAERPKGSFSTLEIQRTEQGDSAMYLCASSSSELPFFGPGTRLTVL.

In this sample, this clone turned up once. The chain uses TRBV7-8 and TRBJ1-1, with no clear D. With 3 bases removed from V and 0 bases from J, the gap between germline ends came to 5 bases. Germline lookup yields CDR1 SGHVS and CDR2 FQNEAQ. The CDR3 extends over 13 amino acids. The CDR3 DNA reads TGTGCCAGCAGCTTGCGTATGAACACTGAAGCTTTCTTT. As protein: CASSLRMNTEAFF.

This chain uses TRBV12-5 with TRBJ1-2; possibly TRBD1 for D (5 bases). The CDR3 length is 14 residues. Germline assignment: CDR1 LGHNT and CDR2 FRNRAP. Trimming took 1 base from V and 7 from J, leaving 13 bases between them. CDR3 amino acids: CASGLGGTSFGYTF. Here the CDR3 DNA reads TGTGCTAGTGGTTTGGGCGGGACTTCCTTTGGCTACACCTTC.

This sequence joins TRBV6-5 and TRBJ1-2; TRBD1 matches at 7 bases. The germline V gene encodes CDR1 MNHEY and CDR2 SVGAGI. This CDR3 has 14 amino acids. V trimming: 2 bases; J trimming: 8 bases; junction bases outside the gene matches: 8. CDR3 amino acids: CASSYTGQIYGYTF. CDR3 in DNA: TGTGCCAGCAGTTACACGGGACAGATCTACGGCTACACCTTC.

This clone was counted once. The chain has TRBV24-1 and TRBJ2-5; tentatively, D is TRBD1 (6 bases). The germline gives CDR1 KGHDR, CDR2 SFDVKD. V was cut by 2 bases and J by 5 bases, with 14 bases left in between. CDR3 size: 15 residues. The DNA of the CDR3 is TGTGCCACCAGTGATTCTCGGGGACACGGGGAGACCCAGTACTTC. Translating gives CATSDSRGHGETQYF.

This clone was seen a single time. The chain is built from TRBV7-9 and TRBJ2-1; unclear D gene. Germline V lookup: CDR1 SEHNR, CDR2 FQNEAQ (reference sequence). The CDR3 totals 16 residues. Trimming pared 0 bases from V and 9 bases from J, leaving 18 bases between. The chain's CDR3 is CASSLAARVLGFEQFF. The CDR3 DNA sequence: TGTGCCAGCAGCTTAGCGGCTCGGGTCCTCGGGTTTGAGCAGTTCTTC.

J is TRBJ1-6 and V is TRBV3-1 (or the pseudogene TRBV3-2); TRBD1 agrees at 9 bases. The CDR3 contains 16 residues. Looked up from germline, CDR1 is LGHDT and CDR2 is YNNKEL (reference sequence). V was clipped by 0 bases and J by 15 bases; unmatched bases: 12. DNA for the CDR3: TGTGCCAGCAGCCAAGACTCGGACAGGGGCCGAAGGGGCCTCCACTTT. Translation gives CASSQDSDRGRRGLHF.

The chain recombines TRBV5-4 with TRBJ2-7; D may be TRBD1 (5 bases). Germline CDR1 is SGHNT and CDR2 is YYREEE (reference sequence). The CDR3 has 12 amino acids. V dropped 0 bases and J dropped 9 bases, with 10 bases sitting between them. Written as DNA, the CDR3 is TGTGCCAGCAGCTTGGATAAGCAGGGGCAGTACTTC. It specifies CASSLDKQGQYF.

V and J are TRBV27 and TRBJ1-1; tentatively, D is TRBD1 (5 bases). The CDR3 length is 15 residues. V lost 5 bases, J lost 0 bases, and 13 bases lay in between. CDR1 and CDR2 (germline): MNHEY, SMNVEV (reference sequence). The CDR3 loop is CASSPLTAMNTEAFF. In DNA, the CDR3 is TGTGCCAGCAGTCCCTTGACAGCTATGAACACTGAAGCTTTCTTT.

This chain joins TRBV7-8 and TRBJ1-1; 8 bases fit TRBD1. Losses at the gene ends were 5 bases for V and 3 bases for J; bases not matched to a gene: 5. This CDR3 region has 14 residues. Germline V lookup: CDR1 SGHVS, CDR2 FQNEAQ. The CDR3 nucleotides read TGTGCCAGCAGCAACGGACAGGGCCACACTGAAGCTTTCTTT. This translates into CASSNGQGHTEAFF.

This chain connects TRBV27 to TRBJ1-4; 8 bases align to TRBD1. Germline V gene lookup returns CDR1 MNHEY and CDR2 SMNVEV (reference sequence). Unmatched junction bases numbered 16, after V lost 3 bases and J lost 7 bases. The CDR3 is 18 residues long. The CDR3: CASSFHRGITKGGEKLFF. CDR3 DNA sequence: TGTGCCAGCAGTTTCCACAGGGGGATAACAAAGGGGGGTGAAAAACTGTTTTTT.

The sample holds a few counts of this clone. The chain carries TRBV5-4 and TRBJ1-4, with unresolved D. Trimming left V 0 bases short and J 5 bases short, with 11 bases between. This CDR3 is 15 amino acids long. In germline, CDR1 is SGHNT, CDR2 YYREEE (reference sequence). This chain's CDR3 is CASSLAGGSNEKLFF. CDR3 bases: TGTGCCAGCAGCTTGGCCGGCGGGTCAAATGAAAAACTGTTTTTT.

The chain is built from TRBV28 and TRBJ1-2; D unclear. This CDR3 spans 14 amino acids. Per germline, CDR1 MDHEN and CDR2 SYDVKM. Deletions cut 5 bases from V and 3 bases from J, with 13 bases between. CDR3 nucleotides: TGTGCCAGCAGTGTGGGCAGGACTCACTATGGCTACACCTTC. Translation: CASSVGRTHYGYTF.

This chain connects TRBV19 to TRBJ1-6; 7 nucleotides align to TRBD1. The J segment lost 8 bases and the V segment lost 5 bases, leaving 3 bases of the junction unmatched. Per germline, CDR1 LNHDA and CDR2 SQIVND (reference sequence). This CDR3 is built from 13 residues. The CDR3 bases are TGTGCCAGTAGTCACCAGGGGGATTCACCCCTCCACTTT. This sequence encodes CASSHQGDSPLHF.

The chain carries TRBV9 and TRBJ1-4; 7 positions match TRBD1. This CDR3 spans 15 amino acids. The germline CDR1 and CDR2 sequences are SGDLS and YYNGEE. The V and J ends lost 4 bases and 2 bases, in that order; junction bases with no gene match: 5. The CDR3 bases are TGTGCCAGCAGCTCCAGGGGGGAGACTAATGAAAAACTGTTTTTT. The encoded protein is CASSSRGETNEKLFF.

The chain combines TRBV4-1 with TRBJ1-1; 8 bases fit TRBD1. The length of the CDR3 is 14 residues. The V gene end was trimmed by 4 bases and the J gene end by 1 base; junction bases not matched to a gene: 2. The germline V gene has CDR1 MGHRA and CDR2 YSYEKL. The CDR3 sequence is CASSLGTGNTEAFF. The DNA of the CDR3 is TGCGCCAGCAGCCTCGGGACAGGGAACACTGAAGCTTTCTTT.

This clone was detected only a few times. One end of the junction varies from germline; a read error may be responsible. J is TRBJ1-2 and V is TRBV4-2; 7 bases align to TRBD1. The CDR3 has 15 residues. Looked up from germline, CDR1 is LGHNA and CDR2 is YNFKEQ. For the CDR3, the DNA is TGTGCCAGCAGCCAAGATAAGGCAGGACAGGTCCCACTCCTGTTC. It specifies CASSQDKAGQVPLLF.

The chain is built from TRBV5-5 and TRBJ2-5, with 12 bases matching TRBD2. This CDR3 spans 16 amino acids. The ends lost 4 bases at V and 3 bases at J; junction bases unmatched: 7. The germline CDR1 and CDR2 sequences are SGHKS and YYEKEE (reference sequence). The CDR3 region has the DNA TGTGCCAGCAGCCTTGGAGGACTAGCGGGGAAAGAGACCCAGTACTTC. It translates to CASSLGGLAGKETQYF.

The rearrangement joins TRBV11-2 to TRBJ2-7; D unclear. CDR1 SGHAT and CDR2 FQNNGV come from the germline V gene. The CDR3 is made up of 11 amino acids. V was trimmed by 1 base and J by 7 bases, leaving 5 bases between them. DNA of the CDR3: TGTGCCAGCAGCTTAGCCGGGGAGCAGTACTTC. It specifies CASSLAGEQYF.

The chain uses TRBV5-1 and TRBJ2-3; D remains unclear. CDR1 is SGHRS, CDR2 YFSETQ, per germline. This CDR3 region has 14 residues. The ends were cut back, 0 bases at V and 2 bases at J, with 7 bases in the middle. The DNA of the CDR3 is TGCGCCAGCAGCTTGGGGCTGCACACAGATACGCAGTATTTT. This encodes CASSLGLHTDTQYF.

The V call is TRBV3-1 (or the pseudogene TRBV3-2), the J call TRBJ2-5, with 9 nucleotides matching TRBD2. This CDR3 spans 14 amino acids. With V trimmed by 6 bases and J by 2 bases, 4 bases remained unmatched. The germline V gene has CDR1 LGHDT and CDR2 YNNKEL (reference sequence). CDR3 in amino acids: CASRRLAVQETQYF. The CDR3 DNA sequence: TGTGCCAGCAGGCGACTAGCGGTTCAAGAGACCCAGTACTTC.